This paragraph covers one T cell receptor beta chain sequence. Some clones are missing from TCRdb's copy, which holds only in-frame ones; the method was immunoSEQ multiplex PCR. The sample shows approximately 61,000 clones, 90% of them seen only once. This sample is part of a study of T cell changes during pregnancy in multiple sclerosis. The CDR3 covers 14 residues. Here the sequenced sample was peripheral blood, taken in the first trimester of pregnancy. The receptor's source is a female donor in good health, enrolled as a control in a pregnancy study. The rearrangement uses TRBV21-1 and TRBJ1-2; the table's D gene call, TRBD1, was not cross checked with the DNA. TRBV21-1 is described as a pseudogene. The DNA for the CDR3 is TGTGCCAGCAGCAAAGAGCAGGGGGCATCGGGCTACACCTTC. It encodes CASSKEQGASGYTF.